One sample yielded the 9 T cell receptor beta chains listed below, sequenced in a study of post-analysis software for immune sequencing data (dated by TCRdb to about 2015). The receptor library was made with PCR. The sequencing machine was an Illumina HiSeq 2500. To reduce PCR and sequencing biases, unique molecular identifiers were built into the TCR beta cDNA libraries. TCRdb reanalyzed the raw reads on its own, using fastp at Q25 for trimming and MiXCR for clone calling, and kept in-frame beta chains. Each CDR3 protein gets just one entry, which takes the most common genes and DNA from the rows behind it. The sample has approximately 770,000 distinct CDR3 sequences on record, about 45% of them singletons. The leading ten clones occupy 4.9% of the sample. No antigen is known for these receptors. Here is what the overall study found, with its caveats: Patients showed significantly higher frequencies than controls for a handful of TRBV segments, among them TRBV5-6, TRBV5-1 and TRBV20-1.

Sequenced sample: blood. These receptors all stem from a girl under 18 with multiple sclerosis.

This clonotype turned up a few times. The rearrangement links TRBV6-5 to TRBJ1-5; the D gene is possibly TRBD1 (5 bases). This CDR3 is built from 13 residues. Germline CDR1 is MNHEY and CDR2 is SVGAGI. Between the trimmed V and J ends, which lost 5 bases and 5 bases, there was a span of 10 bases. The CDR3: CASSGAGDQPQHF. The CDR3 DNA sequence: TGTGCCAGCAGTGGGGCAGGCGATCAGCCCCAGCATTTT.

In this sample, this clonotype turned up a few times. The chain combines TRBV28 with TRBJ2-1; 7 positions agree with TRBD2. The CDR3 covers 13 residues. Trimming cost V 7 bases and J 5 bases; bases outside gene matches: 5. Per germline, CDR1 MDHEN and CDR2 SYDVKM. In DNA, the CDR3 is TGTGCCAGCACTGAGCGGGAACACAATGAGCAGTTCTTC. This translates into CASTEREHNEQFF. Together with reference TRBV28 and TRBJ2-1, the CDR3 gives the full variable domain: DVKVTQSSRYLVKRTGEKVFLECVQDMDHENMFWYRQDPGLGLRLIYFSYDVKMKEKGDIPEGYSVSREKKERFSLILESASTNQTSMYLCASTEREHNEQFFGPGTRLTVL.

This clonotype was observed once. This rearrangement joins TRBV3-1 to TRBJ2-5; D is possibly TRBD1 (6 bases). CDR3 length: 14 amino acids. Germline V lookup: CDR1 LGHDT, CDR2 YNNKEL (reference sequence). Deletions cut 2 bases from V and 2 bases from J, with 9 bases between. The CDR3 nucleotides read TGTGCCAGCAGCCAATGGCAGGGGCAAGAGACCCAGTACTTC. This gives the protein CASSQWQGQETQYF.

The rearrangement joins TRBV12-3 or TRBV12-4 to TRBJ2-1, with D uncertain. Trimming took 3 bases from V and 10 from J, leaving 7 bases between them. This CDR3 is 11 amino acids long. CDR3 protein: CASSFGEEQFF. In nucleotides, the CDR3 is TGTGCCAGCAGTTTTGGAGAGGAGCAGTTCTTC.

This chain uses TRBV29-1 with TRBJ2-7, with D perhaps TRBD1 (7 bases). V was pared by 7 bases and J by 3 bases, with 19 bases between. The CDR3 length is 14 residues. The germline V gene has CDR1 SQVTM and CDR2 ANQGSEA. The CDR3 nucleotides read TGCAGCGCCCTCGGAGGGGACAGTAGCTACGAGCAGTACTTC. Translated: CSALGGDSSYEQYF.

The V gene is TRBV20-1, the J gene TRBJ2-7; D gene ambiguous. The CDR3 is 12 amino acids. CDR1 and CDR2 (germline): DFQATT, SNEGSKA (reference sequence). With 0 bases removed from V and 2 bases from J, the gap between germline ends came to 5 bases. The CDR3, as DNA: TGCAGTGCTAGAGATCCCCCCTACGAGCAGTACTTC. Protein sequence: CSARDPPYEQYF.

The chain combines TRBV7-9 with TRBJ2-2; D possibly corresponds to TRBD1 (6 bases). Per the germline V gene, CDR1 is SEHNR and CDR2 is FQNEAQ (reference sequence). This CDR3 has 13 residues. V shed 4 bases and J shed 6 bases, with 9 bases lying between them. CDR3 amino acids: CASSSGQPGELFF. CDR3 DNA sequence: TGTGCCAGCAGCTCGGGACAACCCGGGGAGCTGTTTTTT.

The rearrangement links TRBV25-1 to TRBJ2-3; D possibly corresponds to TRBD2 (5 bases). The CDR3 is 13 amino acids. Germline lookup yields CDR1 MGHDK and CDR2 SYGVNS. Trimming cost V 11 bases and J 1 base, with 13 bases left between them. The CDR3 DNA reads as TGTGCCTCCGGAGGTCGAGGCACAGATACGCAGTATTTT. This codes for CASGGRGTDTQYF.

This clonotype was counted a few times. This chain links TRBV4-1 with TRBJ2-3; either TRBD1 or TRBD2 may fit D (5 bases each). V lost 5 bases to trimming and J lost 0 bases, with 15 bases between them. CDR3 length: 16 amino acids. Germline loops: CDR1 MGHRA, CDR2 YSYEKL. CDR3 sequence: CASSGDGFFSTDTQYF. The CDR3 DNA reads TGCGCCAGCAGCGGGGACGGGTTCTTTAGCACAGATACGCAGTATTTT.